This T cell receptor beta chain originates from a study of T cell responses to AZD1222 COVID-19 vaccine. The CDR3 covers 14 residues. The V end lost 3 bases, the J end lost 5 bases, and 13 bases lay between the germline ends. Germline CDR1 SGHTA, CDR2 FQGTGA. Only in-frame clones appear in the TCRdb table, and some are missing; sequencing was by immunoSEQ multiplex PCR. Of some 100,000 clones in the sample, roughly 86% were seen once. This sequence joins TRBV7-3 and TRBJ1-1, with D unresolved. This TCR derives from an adult in good health. The material sequenced was peripheral blood, taken on day 0 of AZD1222 vaccination. Here the CDR3 DNA reads TGTGCCAGCAGCTTGGTAGGGTTCGAAACTGAAGCTTTCTTT. It specifies CASSLVGFETEAFF. Full variable domain (outside the CDR3, taken from reference TRBV7-3 and TRBJ1-1): GAGVSQTPSNKVTEKGKYVELRCDPISGHTALYWYRQSLGQGPEFLIYFQGTGAADDSGLPNDRFFAVRPEGSVSTLKIQRTERGDSAVYLCASSLVGFETEAFFGQGTRLTVV.